This paragraph reports one T cell receptor (beta chain). This sample is drawn from a study of T cell changes during pregnancy in multiple sclerosis. Per the germline V gene, CDR1 is SGHVS and CDR2 is FQNEAQ. This CDR3 has 19 amino acids. Trimming cost V 1 base and J 4 bases; bases outside gene matches: 17. Assay: immunoSEQ multiplex PCR; the TCRdb copy retains only in-frame clones and omits some. The data show about 38,000 clones, over 80% seen once. V and J are TRBV7-8 and TRBJ2-5, with TRBD2 matching 8 bases. The sequence came from a female donor in good health, enrolled as a control in a pregnancy study. This material consisted of CD4+ T cells from peripheral blood mononuclear cells, taken in the third trimester of pregnancy. CDR3: CASSLESGSGAFWGETQYF. The CDR3 coding sequence is TGTGCCAGCAGCTTAGAATCGGGTAGCGGGGCGTTTTGGGGAGAGACCCAGTACTTC.